This TCR beta chain was observed in a study of blood T cells in healthy people across ages. Notes on the study in general: Percentage of naive T cells showed a strong correlation with TCR beta diversity. PBMCs left unsorted prevented a conclusive naive versus antigen-experienced comparison. Measured against age, TCR beta diversity per million T cells decreased in a roughly linear manner.

The extraction recovered at least 5 micrograms of total RNA per sample. Germline assignment: CDR1 LGHNA and CDR2 YSLEER. This CDR3 is 15 amino acids long. For the second PCR, which ran for about 6 to 11 cycles, a sample-barcoded 5' primer and a J-beta primer mix were used. Each CDR3 protein is one row after TCRdb ran MiXCR on the 5' RACE reads. The top ten clones hold approximately 2.1% of a sample with roughly 2 million distinct CDR3 sequences, roughly 49% of them seen once. Regarding this clonotype: What it binds is not known. The germline gene is not matched at one end of the junction; a read error may be the cause.

The J gene is TRBJ1-2, the V gene TRBV4-3; D not certain. The TCR originated in a woman in her forties in good health. Sequences were obtained from blood. The CDR3 sequence is CASSQDRGTTGGCTF. For the CDR3, the DNA is TGCGCCAGCAGCCAAGATCGGGGTACCACGGGTGGCTGCACCTTC.